Shown below are 25 T cell receptor beta chains from a single sample sequenced in a study of response to subunit inactivated influenza vaccine. MiXCR, run by TCRdb on the RT-PCR reads, gives a single entry per CDR3 protein. The sample gives fewer than 800,000 distinct CDR3 sequences, more than 15% of which show up once; around 10% is in the top ten. Sample: PBMCs from blood, taken approximately 13 days after vaccination. These receptors all come from a man between 50 and 59 years old who received an inactivated influenza vaccine.

This clonotype was observed a few times. The chain employs TRBV29-1 and TRBJ2-3; possibly TRBD1 for D (5 bases). The CDR3 runs to 12 residues. Germline-derived CDR1 and CDR2 are SQVTM and ANQGSEA. V lost 2 bases, J lost 3 bases, and 6 bases lay in between. The CDR3 is CSVEKGTDTQYF. DNA for the CDR3: TGCAGCGTTGAAAAGGGGACAGATACGCAGTATTTT.

The chain combines TRBV25-1 with TRBJ1-1; D is perhaps TRBD1 (6 bases). CDR3 length: 12 residues. Trimming took 4 bases from V and 11 from J, leaving 14 bases between them. Germline CDR1 is MGHDK and CDR2 is SYGVNS. The CDR3 region is CASSVTGSAAFF. The DNA for the CDR3 is TGTGCCAGCAGTGTGACAGGTTCTGCGGCTTTCTTT. Looking up the rest from reference TRBV25-1 and TRBJ1-1 gives the full variable domain: EADIYQTPRYLVIGTGKKITLECSQTMGHDKMYWYQQDPGMELHLIHYSYGVNSTEKGDLSSESTVSRIRTEHFPLTLESARPSHTSQYLCASSVTGSAAFFGQGTRLTVV.

Only a few counts were recorded for this clonotype. An end of the junction does not agree with germline; a read error may underlie this. The chain has TRBV5-1 and TRBJ1-3; D is ambiguous. Germline V gene data show CDR1 as SGHRS and CDR2 as YFSETQ. The CDR3 loop spans 15 amino acids. The CDR3, as DNA: TGCGCCAGCAGCCTTTGGGGTAACTCTGGAAACACCACATATTTT. Encoded protein: CASSLWGNSGNTTYF.

This chain uses TRBV7-9 with TRBJ1-1; D remains ambiguous. Trimming left V 3 bases short and J 12 bases short, with 14 bases between. The CDR3 has 12 residues. CDR1 and CDR2 (germline): SEHNR, FQNEAQ (reference sequence). The CDR3 bases are TGTGCCAGCAGCTTCCAAGTCGCCCCTCCTTTCTTT. Residues: CASSFQVAPPFF.

This clonotype was observed at least ten times. The chain recombines TRBV7-2 with TRBJ1-6; D ambiguous. From germline, CDR1 is SGHTA and CDR2 FQGNSA. The ends were cut back, 5 bases at V and 10 bases at J, with 12 bases in the middle. This CDR3 contains 13 residues. The CDR3 here is CASSIARASPLHF. In DNA form, the CDR3 reads TGTGCCAGCAGCATTGCCCGGGCATCACCCCTCCACTTT. Full variable domain (outside the CDR3, taken from reference TRBV7-2 and TRBJ1-6): GAGVSQSPSNKVTEKGKDVELRCDPISGHTALYWYRQSLGQGLEFLIYFQGNSAPDKSGLPSDRFSAERTGGSVSTLTIQRTQQEDSAVYLCASSIARASPLHFGNGTRLTVT.

A few counts support this clonotype. The chain employs TRBV25-1 and TRBJ2-7; 9 bases map to TRBD1. Germline V gene lookup returns CDR1 MGHDK and CDR2 SYGVNS. The CDR3 sequence is 15 residues long. Trimming took 4 bases from V and 5 from J; bases not matched to a gene: 9. CDR3 sequence reads: CASSGHGTGLNEQYF. The DNA for the CDR3 is TGTGCCAGCAGTGGACACGGGACAGGGCTCAACGAGCAGTACTTC.

The V call is TRBV12-3 or TRBV12-4, the J call TRBJ1-5, with a possible D match to TRBD1 (6 bases). The CDR3 totals 13 residues. V gave up 5 bases and J gave up 11 bases, with 16 bases separating them. The CDR3 loop is CASSGSQGLAQHF. As DNA, the CDR3 is TGTGCCAGCAGTGGCTCACAGGGTTTAGCCCAGCATTTT.

The V call is TRBV20-1, the J call TRBJ2-7; 12 bases fit TRBD1. Germline CDR1 and CDR2: DFQATT and SNEGSKA (reference sequence). J gave up 7 bases and V 1 base, and 11 bases lay outside the gene matches. CDR3 length equals 16 residues. CDR3 DNA: TGCAGTGCTAGAGCTCCGGGACAGGGGGCCAAAGGGGAGCAGTACTTC. Its translation is CSARAPGQGAKGEQYF.

This clonotype has more than one count but fewer than ten. The rearrangement links TRBV10-3 to TRBJ1-1; unclear D gene. The V gene lost 1 base and the J gene lost 3 bases, with 9 bases spanning the gap. Germline V CDR1 and CDR2: ENHRY, SYGVKD. The CDR3 contains 14 residues. In nucleotides, the CDR3 is TGTGCCATCAGTGAGTGGCAGACCGACACTGAAGCTTTCTTT. This gives the protein CAISEWQTDTEAFF.

The chain links TRBV24-1 to TRBJ2-1; the D gene is possibly TRBD2 (7 bases). With 4 bases removed from V and 9 bases from J, the gap between germline ends came to 12 bases. This CDR3 comprises 13 residues. The V gene's germline CDR1 is KGHDR and CDR2 SFDVKD. This chain's CDR3 is CATSEPGGAEQFF. In nucleotides, the CDR3 is TGTGCCACCAGTGAACCGGGGGGCGCTGAGCAGTTCTTC.

V and J are TRBV9 and TRBJ1-1; the match to TRBD1 covers 11 bases. CDR3 length: 14 residues. From germline, CDR1 is SGDLS and CDR2 YYNGEE. V lost 0 bases to trimming and J lost 10 bases; unmatched junction nucleotides: 5. The CDR3 is CASSVGGQGGTAFF. The CDR3 bases are TGTGCCAGCAGCGTAGGGGGACAGGGGGGGACAGCTTTCTTT.

The chain joins TRBV20-1 to TRBJ2-1; a possible D gene is TRBD1 (6 bases). The V and J ends lost 3 bases and 7 bases respectively, with 16 bases between them. CDR1 is DFQATT, CDR2 SNEGSKA, per germline (reference sequence). The CDR3 covers 14 residues. This chain's CDR3 is CSARWQGMWNEQFF. As DNA, the CDR3 is TGCAGTGCTAGGTGGCAGGGGATGTGGAATGAGCAGTTCTTC.

This clonotype was counted between two and nine times. V is TRBV5-1 and J is TRBJ2-7, with TRBD1 matching 10 bases. With V trimmed by 6 bases and J by 9 bases, 12 bases remained unmatched. Germline V gene lookup returns CDR1 SGHRS and CDR2 YFSETQ. This CDR3 is built from 14 residues. CDR3 residues: CASTPGTGVSGQYF. CDR3 DNA: TGCGCCAGCACGCCCGGGACAGGGGTATCTGGGCAGTACTTC.

This sequence joins TRBV5-6 and TRBJ2-1; 8 bases align to TRBD2. Germline CDR1 SGHDT, CDR2 YYEEEE. CDR3 size: 15 residues. J was trimmed by 1 base and V by 6 bases; bases with no gene match: 6. CDR3 DNA: TGTGCCAGCAACCTGCGGGGGGTGTCCTACAATGAGCAGTTCTTC. This sequence encodes CASNLRGVSYNEQFF.

The chain links TRBV4-3 to TRBJ2-4, with a tentative D call TRBD1 (6 bases). V was shortened by 4 bases and J by 6 bases, with 16 bases between the two germline ends. Germline V CDR1 and CDR2: LGHNA, YSLEER. The CDR3 contains 15 residues. CDR3 sequence (DNA): TGCGCCAGCAGCCCCACAGGGAGTATTAGAAACATTCAGTACTTC. Translating it yields CASSPTGSIRNIQYF.

V usage is TRBV12-3 or TRBV12-4 and J usage is TRBJ1-1; a weak D match, TRBD1 (5 bases). The CDR3 spans 13 residues. Trimming took 5 bases from V and 5 from J, leaving 12 bases between them. The CDR3 loop reads CASSREGVTEAFF. CDR3 bases: TGTGCCAGCAGTCGTGAAGGGGTTACTGAAGCTTTCTTT.

A few counts support this clonotype. This chain links TRBV7-9 with TRBJ2-7; tentatively, D is TRBD1 (5 bases). With 0 bases removed from V and 5 bases from J, the gap between germline ends came to 17 bases. The V gene's germline CDR1 is SEHNR and CDR2 FQNEAQ (reference sequence). The CDR3 contains 16 residues. The CDR3 region is CASSLAKTARTDEQYF. The CDR3 nucleotides are TGTGCCAGCAGCTTAGCGAAGACAGCCCGAACCGACGAGCAGTACTTC.

This clonotype has ten or more counts. The V and J genes are TRBV10-3 and TRBJ1-5; D is possibly TRBD1 (6 bases). V lost 10 bases and J 6 bases, leaving 16 bases between the germline ends. CDR3 length: 13 residues. CDR1 is ENHRY and CDR2 is SYGVKD in the germline V gene. The DNA of the CDR3 is TGTGCCACCGCGTTTGAACAGGGTCAGCCCCAGCATTTT. Protein sequence: CATAFEQGQPQHF.

This clonotype has ten or more counts. This chain uses TRBV3-1 with TRBJ2-1; D is ambiguous. This CDR3 spans 14 amino acids. V was cut by 1 base and J by 7 bases, with 11 bases left in between. Germline CDR1 and CDR2: LGHDT and YNNKEL (reference sequence). The CDR3 spells CASSQGRQLNEQFF. The CDR3 DNA follows: TGTGCCAGCAGCCAAGGTAGGCAGCTAAATGAGCAGTTCTTC.

This chain joins TRBV11-2 and TRBJ2-1; a weak D match, TRBD2 (6 bases). Trimming removed 0 bases from V and 6 bases from J, with 15 bases in between. This CDR3 contains 16 residues. CDR1 SGHAT and CDR2 FQNNGV come from the germline V gene. DNA of the CDR3: TGTGCCAGCAGCTTAGACCGCGGGATATTCGTCAATGAGCAGTTCTTC. It yields the protein CASSLDRGIFVNEQFF.

There are a few counts of this clonotype. The chain has TRBV28 and TRBJ1-5; unclear D gene. This CDR3 has 15 residues. V was trimmed by 2 bases and J by 4 bases, leaving 12 bases between them. Germline-derived CDR1 and CDR2 are MDHEN and SYDVKM. The CDR3 region is CASSLAGSSNQPQHF. CDR3 coding DNA: TGTGCCAGCAGTTTAGCTGGATCCTCAAATCAGCCCCAGCATTTT.

This clonotype has more than one count but fewer than ten. The chain carries TRBV5-1 and TRBJ2-3; 10 bases are a match to TRBD1. The J segment lost 5 bases and the V segment lost 0 bases, leaving 6 bases of the junction unmatched. Germline values: CDR1 SGHRS, CDR2 YFSETQ. The CDR3 consists of 16 residues. CDR3 amino acids: CASSLVAGQGQDTQYF. CDR3 coding DNA: TGCGCCAGCAGCTTGGTGGCGGGACAGGGGCAAGATACGCAGTATTTT.

This clonotype came up a few times. V usage is TRBV7-8 and J usage is TRBJ1-1; D perhaps matches TRBD1 (5 bases). The germline V gene has CDR1 SGHVS and CDR2 FQNEAQ. Trimming shortened V by 4 bases and J by 0 bases, and 12 bases separated the two germline ends. There are 15 residues in the CDR3. The CDR3 nucleotides read TGTGCCAGCAGCTGGGGCAGGGTGATGAACACTGAAGCTTTCTTT. Protein sequence: CASSWGRVMNTEAFF.

The CDR3, as DNA: TGTGCCAGCAGCGCCCCCCCAGGGGGCACCTACGAGCAGTACTTC. It codes for CASSAPPGGTYEQYF. This chain connects TRBV7-8 to TRBJ2-7, with 8 bases that match TRBD1. CDR3 size: 15 residues. V trimming: 5 bases; J trimming: 2 bases; junction bases outside the gene matches: 8. In germline, CDR1 is SGHVS, CDR2 FQNEAQ.

The chain combines TRBV24-1 with TRBJ2-3; TRBD2 might be the D (5 bases). Trimming pared 1 base from V and 10 bases from J, leaving 11 bases between. Germline assignment: CDR1 KGHDR and CDR2 SFDVKD. The CDR3 covers 13 residues. The CDR3 DNA is TGTGCCACCAGTGATTTAGAGGGTATGGCGCAGTATTTT. It specifies CATSDLEGMAQYF.